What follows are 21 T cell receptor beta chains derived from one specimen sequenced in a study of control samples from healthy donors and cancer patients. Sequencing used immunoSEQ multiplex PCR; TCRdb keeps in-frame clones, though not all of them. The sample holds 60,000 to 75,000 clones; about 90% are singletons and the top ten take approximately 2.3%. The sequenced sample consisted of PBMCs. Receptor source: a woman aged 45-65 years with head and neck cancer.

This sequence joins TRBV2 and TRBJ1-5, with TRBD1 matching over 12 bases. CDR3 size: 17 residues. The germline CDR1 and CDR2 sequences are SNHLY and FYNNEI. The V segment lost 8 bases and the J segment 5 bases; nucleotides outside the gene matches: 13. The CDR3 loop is CASGRDRGLRGDQPQHF. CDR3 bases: TGTGCCAGCGGGCGGGACAGGGGGCTCCGGGGCGATCAGCCCCAGCATTTT.

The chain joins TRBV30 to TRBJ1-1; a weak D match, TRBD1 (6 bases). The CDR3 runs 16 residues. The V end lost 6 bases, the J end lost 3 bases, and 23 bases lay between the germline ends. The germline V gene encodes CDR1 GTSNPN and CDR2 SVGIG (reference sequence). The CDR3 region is CACSLDLPEGDTEAFF. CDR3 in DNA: TGTGCCTGCTCATTGGACCTCCCCGAGGGGGACACTGAAGCTTTCTTT.

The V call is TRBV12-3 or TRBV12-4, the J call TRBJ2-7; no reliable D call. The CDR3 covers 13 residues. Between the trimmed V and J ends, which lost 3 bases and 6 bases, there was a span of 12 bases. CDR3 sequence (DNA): TGTGCCAGCAGTTTTTCCAGGTTTGGCGAGCAGTACTTC. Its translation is CASSFSRFGEQYF.

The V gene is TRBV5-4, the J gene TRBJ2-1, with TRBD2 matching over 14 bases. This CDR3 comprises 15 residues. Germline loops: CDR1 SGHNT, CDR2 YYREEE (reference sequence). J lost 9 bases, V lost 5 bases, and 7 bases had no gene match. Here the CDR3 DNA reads TGTGCCAGCAGTCTGACTAGCGGGGGGGCCGTTGAGCAGTTCTTC. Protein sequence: CASSLTSGGAVEQFF.

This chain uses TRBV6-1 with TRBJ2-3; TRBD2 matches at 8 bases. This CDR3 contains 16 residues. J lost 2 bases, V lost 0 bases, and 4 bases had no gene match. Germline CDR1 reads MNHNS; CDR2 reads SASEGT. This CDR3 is CASSEAWRGATDTQYF. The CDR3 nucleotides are TGTGCCAGCAGTGAAGCTTGGCGGGGGGCCACAGATACGCAGTATTTT.

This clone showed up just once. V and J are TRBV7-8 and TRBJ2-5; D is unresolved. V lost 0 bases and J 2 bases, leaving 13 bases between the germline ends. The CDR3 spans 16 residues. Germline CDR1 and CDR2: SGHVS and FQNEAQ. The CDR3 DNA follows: TGTGCCAGCAGCTTAGCAGCCTCCAGATTTCAAGAGACCCAGTACTTC. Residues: CASSLAASRFQETQYF.

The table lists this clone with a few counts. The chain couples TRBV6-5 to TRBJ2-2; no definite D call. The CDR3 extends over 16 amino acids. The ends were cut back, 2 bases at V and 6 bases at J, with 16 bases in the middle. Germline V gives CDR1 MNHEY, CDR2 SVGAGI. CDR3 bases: TGTGCCAGCAGTTACCTCCGACGAGGTGGACCCGGGGAGCTGTTTTTT. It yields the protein CASSYLRRGGPGELFF.

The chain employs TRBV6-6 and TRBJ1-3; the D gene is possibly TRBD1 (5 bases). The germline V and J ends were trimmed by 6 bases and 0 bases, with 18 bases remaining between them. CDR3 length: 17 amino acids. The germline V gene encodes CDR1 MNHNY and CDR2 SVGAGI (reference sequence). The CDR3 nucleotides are TGTGCCAGCAGCCGAATAACACAGGACCTCTCTGGAAACACCATATATTTT. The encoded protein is CASSRITQDLSGNTIYF.

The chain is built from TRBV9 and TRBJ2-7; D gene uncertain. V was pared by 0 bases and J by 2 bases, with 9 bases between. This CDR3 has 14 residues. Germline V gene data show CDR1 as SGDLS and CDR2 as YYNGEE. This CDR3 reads CASSVAGLTYEQYF. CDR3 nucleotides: TGTGCCAGCAGCGTAGCCGGGTTAACCTACGAGCAGTACTTC.

The CDR3 region has the DNA TGCAGCGTCGGAACCGGGACCCTCGGGAACGAGCAGTACTTC. Translation gives CSVGTGTLGNEQYF. This chain joins TRBV29-1 and TRBJ2-7; D is possibly TRBD1 or TRBD2 (5 bases each). The germline gives CDR1 SQVTM, CDR2 ANQGSEA. V was clipped by 6 bases and J by 5 bases, with 20 bases between them. The CDR3 contains 14 residues.

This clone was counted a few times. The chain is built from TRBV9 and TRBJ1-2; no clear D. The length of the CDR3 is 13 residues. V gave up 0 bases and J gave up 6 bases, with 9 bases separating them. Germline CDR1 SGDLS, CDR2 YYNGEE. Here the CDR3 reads CASSVGSHNGYTF. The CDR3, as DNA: TGTGCCAGCAGCGTAGGGTCACATAATGGCTACACCTTC.

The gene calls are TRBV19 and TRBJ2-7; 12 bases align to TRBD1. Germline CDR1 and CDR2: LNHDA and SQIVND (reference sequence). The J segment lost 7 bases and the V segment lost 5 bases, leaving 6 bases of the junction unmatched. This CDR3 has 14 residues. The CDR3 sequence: CASSQGQGAEEQYF. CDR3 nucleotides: TGTGCCAGTAGTCAGGGACAGGGGGCGGAGGAGCAGTACTTC.

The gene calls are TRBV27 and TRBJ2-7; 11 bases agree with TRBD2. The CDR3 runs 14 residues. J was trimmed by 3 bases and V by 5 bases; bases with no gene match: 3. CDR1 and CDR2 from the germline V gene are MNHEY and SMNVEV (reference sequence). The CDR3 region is CASSPGTSGYEQYF. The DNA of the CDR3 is TGTGCCAGCAGTCCCGGGACTAGCGGCTACGAGCAGTACTTC.

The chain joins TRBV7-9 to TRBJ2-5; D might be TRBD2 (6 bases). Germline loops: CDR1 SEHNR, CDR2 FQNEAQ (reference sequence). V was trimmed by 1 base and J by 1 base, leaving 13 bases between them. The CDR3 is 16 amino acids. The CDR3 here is CASSLGGGLPQETQYF. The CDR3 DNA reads TGTGCCAGCAGCTTAGGTGGCGGACTACCCCAAGAGACCCAGTACTTC.

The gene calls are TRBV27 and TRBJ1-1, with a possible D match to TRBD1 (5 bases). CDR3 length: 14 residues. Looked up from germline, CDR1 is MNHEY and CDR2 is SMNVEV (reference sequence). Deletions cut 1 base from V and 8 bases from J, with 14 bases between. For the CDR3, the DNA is TGTGCCAGCAGTTTATGGGGGGGTGGGGCGGAAGCTTTCTTT. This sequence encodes CASSLWGGGAEAFF.

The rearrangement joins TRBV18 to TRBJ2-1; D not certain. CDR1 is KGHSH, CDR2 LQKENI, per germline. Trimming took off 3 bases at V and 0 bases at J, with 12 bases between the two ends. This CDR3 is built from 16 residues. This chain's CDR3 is CASSPAMISSYNEQFF. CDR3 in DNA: TGTGCCAGCTCACCGGCGATGATAAGCTCCTACAATGAGCAGTTCTTC.

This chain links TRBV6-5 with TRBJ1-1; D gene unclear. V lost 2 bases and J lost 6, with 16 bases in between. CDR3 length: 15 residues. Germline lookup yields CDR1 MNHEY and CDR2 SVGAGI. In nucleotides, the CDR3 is TGTGCCAGCAGTTACGGTAAAGGGTCTCTCGCTGAAGCTTTCTTT. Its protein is CASSYGKGSLAEAFF.

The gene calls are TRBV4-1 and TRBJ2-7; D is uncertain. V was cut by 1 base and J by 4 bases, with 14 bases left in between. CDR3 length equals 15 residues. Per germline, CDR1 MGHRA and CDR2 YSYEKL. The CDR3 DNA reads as TGCGCCAGCAGCCAAGTACAGTCCCTCGGGTACGAGCAGTACTTC. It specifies CASSQVQSLGYEQYF.

The CDR3: CASSLSPGRGNQPQHF. The CDR3, as DNA: TGCGCCAGCAGCTTGAGTCCGGGCCGAGGCAATCAGCCCCAGCATTTT. The chain employs TRBV5-1 and TRBJ1-5; D is unclear. In germline, CDR1 is SGHRS, CDR2 YFSETQ. CDR3 length: 16 residues. Between the trimmed V and J ends, which lost 1 base and 2 bases, there was a span of 13 bases.

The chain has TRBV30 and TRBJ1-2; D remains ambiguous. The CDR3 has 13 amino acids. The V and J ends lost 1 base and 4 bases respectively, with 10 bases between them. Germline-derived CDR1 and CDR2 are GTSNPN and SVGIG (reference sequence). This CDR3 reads CAWSGGKVYGYTF. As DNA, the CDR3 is TGTGCCTGGAGTGGAGGGAAGGTCTATGGCTACACCTTC.

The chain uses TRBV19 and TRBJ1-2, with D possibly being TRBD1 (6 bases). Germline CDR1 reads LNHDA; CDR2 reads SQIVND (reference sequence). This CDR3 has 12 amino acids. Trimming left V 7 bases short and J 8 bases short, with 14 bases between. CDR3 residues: CASNEGGRGYTF. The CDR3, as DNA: TGTGCCAGTAACGAGGGGGGGAGAGGCTACACCTTC.